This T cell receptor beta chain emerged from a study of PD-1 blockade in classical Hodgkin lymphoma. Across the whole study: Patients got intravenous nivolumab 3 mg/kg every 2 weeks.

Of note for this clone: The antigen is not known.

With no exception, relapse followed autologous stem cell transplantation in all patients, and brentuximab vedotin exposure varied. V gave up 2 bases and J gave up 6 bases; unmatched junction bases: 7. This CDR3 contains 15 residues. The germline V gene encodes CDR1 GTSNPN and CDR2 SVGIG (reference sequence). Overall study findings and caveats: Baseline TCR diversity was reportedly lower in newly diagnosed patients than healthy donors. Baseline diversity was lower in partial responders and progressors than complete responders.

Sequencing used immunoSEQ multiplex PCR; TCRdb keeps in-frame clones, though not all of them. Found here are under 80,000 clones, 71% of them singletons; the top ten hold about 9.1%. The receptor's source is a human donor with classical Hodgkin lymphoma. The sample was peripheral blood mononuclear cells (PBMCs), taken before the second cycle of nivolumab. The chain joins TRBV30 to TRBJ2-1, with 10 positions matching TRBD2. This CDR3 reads CAWSSGLASSNEQFF. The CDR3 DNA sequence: TGTGCCTGGAGTTCGGGACTAGCGTCTTCCAATGAGCAGTTCTTC.